Each of the 24 T cell receptor beta chains below was sequenced from the same sample in a study of blood T cell repertoires in COVID-19. Sequencing was performed with immunoSEQ multiplex PCR; in TCRdb, only in-frame clones are kept and a portion is missing. The table lists about 250,000 clones, around 90% of them singletons, with 0.94% in the top ten. Sequencing was carried out using peripheral blood. All receptors derive from a woman in her 40s who had recovered from COVID-19.

The V call is TRBV28, the J call TRBJ2-2; D is unclear. V lost 5 bases to trimming and J lost 6 bases, with 7 bases between them. The germline gives CDR1 MDHEN, CDR2 SYDVKM. The CDR3 contains 12 residues. The CDR3 bases are TGTGCCAGCAGTCCCCTCTCCGGGGAGCTGTTTTTT. Protein sequence: CASSPLSGELFF.

The rearrangement links TRBV11-2 to TRBJ2-1; 9 bases fit TRBD2. The CDR3 sequence is 16 residues long. The V segment lost 1 base and the J segment 6 bases; nucleotides outside the gene matches: 7. Germline V gene lookup returns CDR1 SGHAT and CDR2 FQNNGV. CDR3 DNA: TGTGCCAGCAGCTTAGTCGGGCTAGCGGGGCTCAATGAGCAGTTCTTC. Amino acids: CASSLVGLAGLNEQFF. The variable domain in full, completed from reference TRBV11-2 and TRBJ2-1, reads EAGVAQSPRYKIIEKRQSVAFWCNPISGHATLYWYQQILGQGPKLLIQFQNNGVVDDSQLPKDRFSAERLKGVDSTLKIQPAKLEDSAVYLCASSLVGLAGLNEQFFGPGTRLTVL.

The V and J genes are TRBV27 and TRBJ2-3; D unresolved. The germline V gene has CDR1 MNHEY and CDR2 SMNVEV (reference sequence). Trimming cost V 5 bases and J 3 bases, with 12 bases left between them. The CDR3 extends over 14 amino acids. Written as DNA, the CDR3 is TGTGCCAGCAGTGTCCTGAGTTTTACAGATACGCAGTATTTT. Translating it yields CASSVLSFTDTQYF.

This chain uses TRBV19 with TRBJ2-1; 14 bases fit TRBD2. The CDR3 loop spans 17 amino acids. Germline CDR1 and CDR2: LNHDA and SQIVND (reference sequence). The V segment lost 4 bases and the J segment 3 bases; nucleotides outside the gene matches: 5. CDR3 DNA: TGTGCCAGTAGTAGTCTGGGACTAGCGGGAGACTACAATGAGCAGTTCTTC. This translates into CASSSLGLAGDYNEQFF. Variable domain in full (rest from reference TRBV19 and TRBJ2-1): DGGITQSPKYLFRKEGQNVTLSCEQNLNHDAMYWYRQDPGQGLRLIYYSQIVNDFQKGDIAEGYSVSREKKESFPLTVTSAQKNPTAFYLCASSSLGLAGDYNEQFFGPGTRLTVL.

The genes are TRBV9 and TRBJ2-7, with 13 bases matching TRBD2. V was clipped by 4 bases and J by 2 bases; unmatched bases: 9. The CDR3 sequence is 17 residues long. In germline, CDR1 is SGDLS, CDR2 YYNGEE. For the CDR3, the DNA is TGTGCCAGCAGCCCGGCAGGACTAGCGGGAGAGCCCTACGAGCAGTACTTC. Translating gives CASSPAGLAGEPYEQYF.

The chain recombines TRBV6-2 or TRBV6-3 with TRBJ2-3; D is perhaps TRBD2 (5 bases). This CDR3 is 16 amino acids long. Trimming left V 2 bases short and J 0 bases short, with 12 bases between. The germline CDR1 and CDR2 sequences are MNHEY and SVGEGT. The DNA for the CDR3 is TGTGCCAGCAGTTACCGGACTCCACCTAGCACAGATACGCAGTATTTT. This translates into CASSYRTPPSTDTQYF.

J is TRBJ1-2 and V is TRBV28, with D possibly matching TRBD1 (5 bases). Trimming stripped 6 bases from V and 6 bases from J, with 14 bases between. CDR3 length: 13 amino acids. Germline CDR1 reads MDHEN; CDR2 reads SYDVKM. The CDR3 protein is CASRSTGSHGYTF. CDR3 DNA sequence: TGTGCCAGCAGGTCTACAGGATCCCATGGCTACACCTTC.

The genes are TRBV6-5 and TRBJ1-1, with D possibly being TRBD1 (5 bases). The CDR3 length is 14 residues. Deletions cut 2 bases from V and 1 base from J, with 8 bases between. The germline gives CDR1 MNHEY, CDR2 SVGAGI. The CDR3 protein is CASSYAGQNTEAFF. As DNA, the CDR3 is TGTGCCAGCAGTTACGCAGGGCAGAACACTGAAGCTTTCTTT.

The CDR3 loop is CASRQGDFTGELFF. CDR3 nucleotide sequence: TGCGCCAGCAGACAGGGCGACTTCACCGGGGAGCTGTTTTTT. The gene calls are TRBV5-1 and TRBJ2-2, with D perhaps matching TRBD1 (6 bases). The germline CDR1 and CDR2 sequences are SGHRS and YFSETQ. The V gene lost 5 bases and the J gene lost 4 bases, with 12 bases spanning the gap. The CDR3 is made up of 14 amino acids.

This rearrangement joins TRBV3-1 (or the pseudogene TRBV3-2) to TRBJ2-1, with TRBD2 matching 9 bases. The length of the CDR3 is 15 residues. Losses at the gene ends were 3 bases for V and 7 bases for J; bases not matched to a gene: 7. Germline V CDR1 and CDR2: LGHDT, YNNKEL (reference sequence). CDR3 coding DNA: TGTGCCAGCAGCCAGTCGACTAGCGGCTGGAATGAGCAGTTCTTC. Its protein is CASSQSTSGWNEQFF.

V usage is TRBV5-1 and J usage is TRBJ2-3; the match to TRBD2 covers 7 bases. Per germline, CDR1 SGHRS and CDR2 YFSETQ. This CDR3 contains 14 residues. The J segment lost 5 bases and the V segment lost 4 bases, leaving 7 bases of the junction unmatched. The CDR3 spells CASSPGLGRDTQYF. The CDR3 DNA follows: TGCGCCAGCAGCCCAGGACTAGGTCGAGATACGCAGTATTTT.

This chain uses TRBV11-3 with TRBJ1-6; D is undetermined. Germline V gene data show CDR1 as SGHNT and CDR2 as YENEEA. The V end was cut by 5 bases, the J end by 0 bases, with 5 bases between. CDR3 length: 14 residues. The DNA of the CDR3 is TGTGCCAGCAGCGGCAGCTCCTATAATTCACCCCTCCACTTT. This gives the protein CASSGSSYNSPLHF.

To note about this clone: Other DNA sequences in this sample translate to the same CDR3. The chain carries TRBV6-5 and TRBJ1-2, with TRBD1 identical over 11 bases. The CDR3 spans 16 residues. The germline V gene has CDR1 MNHEY and CDR2 SVGAGI. With 2 bases clipped from V and 4 bases from J, the junction kept 6 bases outside the gene matches. For the CDR3, the DNA is TGTGCCAGCAGTTACACCAGGACAGGGGGCGGCTATGGCTACACCTTC. The encoded protein is CASSYTRTGGGYGYTF.

This sequence joins TRBV4-2 and TRBJ1-1; the D gene is possibly TRBD1 (6 bases). The CDR3 has 15 residues. With 3 bases removed from V and 4 bases from J, the gap between germline ends came to 15 bases. Germline V gives CDR1 LGHNA, CDR2 YNFKEQ. The CDR3 DNA follows: TGTGCCAGCAGCCAGGCTGCCGGGGGGGCCACTGAAGCTTTCTTT. The encoded protein is CASSQAAGGATEAFF.

This chain uses TRBV5-1 with TRBJ2-3; TRBD2 agrees at 15 bases. The CDR3 has 18 amino acids. The V gene end was trimmed by 0 bases and the J gene end by 3 bases; junction bases not matched to a gene: 5. From germline, CDR1 is SGHRS and CDR2 YFSETQ. The CDR3, as DNA: TGCGCCAGCAGCTTGGGGACTAGCGGGAGGGCCCGGACAGATACGCAGTATTTT. Encoded protein: CASSLGTSGRARTDTQYF. Using reference TRBV5-1 and TRBJ2-3 for the parts outside the CDR3, the full variable domain is KAGVTQTPRYLIKTRGQQVTLSCSPISGHRSVSWYQQTPGQGLQFLFEYFSETQRNKGNFPGRFSGRQFSNSRSEMNVSTLELGDSALYLCASSLGTSGRARTDTQYFGPGTRLTVL.

The rearrangement links TRBV18 to TRBJ2-1; 9 bases are a match to TRBD2. CDR3 length: 15 amino acids. Looked up from germline, CDR1 is KGHSH and CDR2 is LQKENI. With 3 bases clipped from V and 7 bases from J, the junction kept 7 bases outside the gene matches. CDR3 loop: CASSPSAGGQNEQFF. The CDR3 bases are TGTGCCAGCTCACCGTCGGCGGGAGGGCAAAATGAGCAGTTCTTC.

This clone was seen a single time. The chain joins TRBV7-3 to TRBJ2-1, with D perhaps TRBD2 (6 bases). Trimming pared 4 bases from V and 5 bases from J, leaving 9 bases between. In germline, CDR1 is SGHTA, CDR2 FQGTGA. This CDR3 is built from 13 residues. The CDR3 DNA reads TGTGCCAGCAGCTGGGGCGGGGACAATGAGCAGTTCTTC. Amino acids: CASSWGGDNEQFF.

This sequence joins TRBV5-1 and TRBJ2-7, with D unclear. The V and J ends lost 1 base and 2 bases respectively, with 10 bases between them. Germline V gene sequence: CDR1 SGHRS, CDR2 YFSETQ. The CDR3 runs 14 residues. This chain's CDR3 is CASSLSANTYEQYF. The CDR3 bases are TGCGCCAGCAGCTTGAGCGCAAATACCTACGAGCAGTACTTC.

The genes are TRBV7-2 and TRBJ2-7; 7 bases match TRBD2. V lost 1 base to trimming and J lost 9 bases; unmatched junction nucleotides: 3. Per the germline V gene, CDR1 is SGHTA and CDR2 is FQGNSA. This CDR3 is 12 amino acids long. The CDR3 spells CASSLVASGQYF. The DNA for the CDR3 is TGTGCCAGCAGCTTAGTCGCTAGCGGGCAGTACTTC.

The chain couples TRBV18 to TRBJ1-2; D remains unclear. The CDR3 contains 15 residues. Germline assignment: CDR1 KGHSH and CDR2 LQKENI. V was shortened by 5 bases and J by 0 bases, with 13 bases between the two germline ends. The CDR3 DNA reads TGTGCCAGCTCAGCCCTACAGACAACTAACTATGGCTACACCTTC. Its translation is CASSALQTTNYGYTF. Full variable domain (rest looked up from reference TRBV18 and TRBJ1-2): NAGVMQNPRHLVRRRGQEARLRCSPMKGHSHVYWYRQLPEEGLKFMVYLQKENIIDESGMPKERFSAEFPKEGPSILRIQQVVRGDSAAYFCASSALQTTNYGYTFGSGTRLTVV.

The chain links TRBV20-1 to TRBJ2-3, with 9 bases that match TRBD2. The CDR3 is made up of 15 amino acids. The V gene's germline CDR1 is DFQATT and CDR2 SNEGSKA (reference sequence). Unmatched junction bases numbered 8, after V lost 3 bases and J lost 4 bases. CDR3 residues: CSASLIAGVPDTQYF. The CDR3 nucleotides are TGCAGTGCTAGTTTAATAGCGGGAGTTCCAGATACGCAGTATTTT.

V and J are TRBV5-6 and TRBJ2-7; TRBD2 agrees at 10 bases. CDR1 is SGHDT and CDR2 is YYEEEE in the germline V gene. The CDR3 spans 15 residues. With 0 bases clipped from V and 2 bases from J, the junction kept 2 bases outside the gene matches. CDR3 sequence (DNA): TGTGCCAGCAGCTTGGCTAGCGGGGGACCCTACGAGCAGTACTTC. Translated, it gives CASSLASGGPYEQYF.

The chain is built from TRBV7-2 and TRBJ2-7; TRBD2 aligns across 8 bases. Germline assignment: CDR1 SGHTA and CDR2 FQGNSA. Trimming removed 5 bases from V and 6 bases from J; junction bases left unmatched: 9. This CDR3 has 14 residues. This CDR3 is CASSLSSGSFEQYF. Here the CDR3 DNA reads TGTGCCAGCAGCCTGTCCAGCGGGAGTTTCGAGCAGTACTTC. The whole variable domain, filled in from reference TRBV7-2 and TRBJ2-7, reads GAGVSQSPSNKVTEKGKDVELRCDPISGHTALYWYRQSLGQGLEFLIYFQGNSAPDKSGLPSDRFSAERTGGSVSTLTIQRTQQEDSAVYLCASSLSSGSFEQYFGPGTRLTVT.

The rearrangement joins TRBV2 to TRBJ1-5; D is unresolved. CDR3 length: 14 amino acids. Trimming took off 8 bases at V and 4 bases at J, with 15 bases between the two ends. CDR1 is SNHLY and CDR2 is FYNNEI in the germline V gene. In nucleotides, the CDR3 is TGTGCCAGCGAAGTTGCCCTCGGGAATCAGCCCCAGCATTTT. Its protein is CASEVALGNQPQHF.